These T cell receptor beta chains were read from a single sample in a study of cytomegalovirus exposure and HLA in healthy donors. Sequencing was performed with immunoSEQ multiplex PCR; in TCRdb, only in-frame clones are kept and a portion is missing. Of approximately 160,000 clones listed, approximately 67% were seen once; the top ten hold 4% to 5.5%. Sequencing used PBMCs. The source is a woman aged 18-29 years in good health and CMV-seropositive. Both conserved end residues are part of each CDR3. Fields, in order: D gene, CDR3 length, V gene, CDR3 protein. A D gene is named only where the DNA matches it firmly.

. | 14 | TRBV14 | CASSQFQVVTEAFF
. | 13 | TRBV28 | CASSSEARYGYTF
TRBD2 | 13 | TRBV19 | CASIAGGGNEQFF
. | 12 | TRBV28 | CASMRSTYEQYF
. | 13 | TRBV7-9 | CASSFAVNYGYTF
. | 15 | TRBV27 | CASSEHQGWNTEAFF
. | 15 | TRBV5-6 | CASSPEAGWTGELFF
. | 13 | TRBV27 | CASSFQGPYEQYF
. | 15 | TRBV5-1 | CASSLADSNTGELFF
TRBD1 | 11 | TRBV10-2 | CASRRQGGYTF
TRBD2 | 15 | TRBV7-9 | CASSLEAGGSNEQFF
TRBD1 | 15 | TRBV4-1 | CASSARQGADGELFF
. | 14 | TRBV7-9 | CASSFTFWARGYTF
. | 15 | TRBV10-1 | CASSESTSPGDEQYF
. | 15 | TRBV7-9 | CASSLALAGRREAFF
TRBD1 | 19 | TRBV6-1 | CASSEAPIDRVAWGQPQHF